The 13 T cell receptor beta chains in this list originate from one sample, sequenced in a study of naive and memory T cell subsets. Findings and limits, study-wide: Especially in CD8 cells, naive repertoires contained a few larger clonotypes, possibly CD45RA-re-expressing memory cells.

Antigens of these TCRs are unknown. The beta constant-region primer was an equimolar mix of two oligonucleotides covering TRBC1 and TRBC2. Four rounds of PCR amplified the ligated cDNA using nested alpha and beta constant-region primers plus SP2. TCRdb analysed the UMI-ligation and nested PCR reads with MiXCR anew, one entry per CDR3 protein. The profile covers over 90,000 distinct CDR3 sequences, with about 11% appearing a single time and more than 0.11% taken by the ten largest. Sequenced: naive CD4+ T cells from blood. Source of these receptors: a human donor in good health.

J is TRBJ2-3 and V is TRBV29-1; tentative D call: TRBD2 (6 bases). The V gene lost 6 bases and the J gene lost 5 bases, with 15 bases spanning the gap. Germline V gene data show CDR1 as SQVTM and CDR2 as ANQGSEA. The CDR3 totals 13 residues. The CDR3 is CSVGNLARDTQYF. The CDR3 bases are TGCAGCGTCGGCAATCTAGCGAGAGATACGCAGTATTTT.

The V gene is TRBV2, the J gene TRBJ1-1; 9 bases map to TRBD1. This CDR3 is 15 amino acids long. The ends lost 4 bases at V and 2 bases at J; junction bases unmatched: 5. The germline V gene encodes CDR1 SNHLY and CDR2 FYNNEI. The CDR3 nucleotides are TGTGCCAGCAGTGCGGGACAGGGCACTAACACTGAAGCTTTCTTT. This translates into CASSAGQGTNTEAFF.

The chain is built from TRBV12-3 or TRBV12-4 and TRBJ2-7; unclear D gene. The CDR3 spans 12 residues. Trimming left V 5 bases short and J 2 bases short, with 7 bases between. DNA for the CDR3: TGTGCCAGCAGTCGGAGTACCTACGAGCAGTACTTC. This encodes CASSRSTYEQYF.

This clonotype was seen a few times. The rearrangement uses TRBV2 and TRBJ2-5; D gene ambiguous. Germline CDR1 is SNHLY and CDR2 is FYNNEI. Trimming took off 5 bases at V and 4 bases at J, with 8 bases between the two ends. This CDR3 has 12 amino acids. CDR3 loop: CASSQVVETQYF. The CDR3 nucleotides read TGTGCCAGCAGTCAGGTGGTAGAGACCCAGTACTTC.

This clonotype was observed a few times. This chain connects TRBV6-6 to TRBJ2-1, with 10 nucleotides matching TRBD2. V shed 7 bases and J 6 bases; nucleotides not matched to a gene: 6. CDR1 is MNHNY and CDR2 is SVGAGI in the germline V gene (reference sequence). This CDR3 comprises 14 residues. The CDR3 loop is CASIRTSGINEQFF. The CDR3 region has the DNA TGTGCCAGCATTAGGACTAGCGGAATCAATGAGCAGTTCTTC.

The V and J genes are TRBV12-3 or TRBV12-4 and TRBJ2-7; 7 bases map to TRBD2. J was trimmed by 9 bases and V by 6 bases; bases with no gene match: 14. There are 14 residues in the CDR3. The CDR3 region has the DNA TGTGCCAGCAGCCCCGGGACTACCCACTCACGGCAGTACTTC. This codes for CASSPGTTHSRQYF.

The chain recombines TRBV7-9 with TRBJ2-7, with D uncertain. The germline CDR1 and CDR2 sequences are SEHNR and FQNEAQ (reference sequence). This CDR3 is built from 13 residues. V lost 0 bases, J lost 5 bases, and 8 bases lay in between. Here the CDR3 DNA reads TGTGCCAGCAGCTTAGCGCTGGGCCACGAGCAGTACTTC. Encoded protein: CASSLALGHEQYF. Complete variable domain (other parts from reference TRBV7-9 and TRBJ2-7): DTGVSQNPRHKITKRGQNVTFRCDPISEHNRLYWYRQTLGQGPEFLTYFQNEAQLEKSRLLSDRFSAERPKGSFSTLEIQRTEQGDSAMYLCASSLALGHEQYFGPGTRLTVT.

This clonotype was observed many times. The chain employs TRBV7-6 and TRBJ2-7; D is unclear. This CDR3 contains 14 residues. Trimming pared 1 base from V and 7 bases from J, leaving 14 bases between. Germline lookup yields CDR1 SGHVS and CDR2 FNYEAQ. The CDR3 loop reads CASSLGVASFEQYF. CDR3 bases: TGTGCCAGCAGCTTAGGCGTAGCCTCTTTTGAGCAGTACTTC.

The V gene is TRBV12-3 or TRBV12-4, the J gene TRBJ2-1; D may correspond to TRBD1 or TRBD2 (5 bases each). CDR3 length: 14 amino acids. V lost 6 bases, J lost 10 bases, and 19 bases lay in between. The CDR3 loop reads CASSRLGTQSEQFF. As DNA, the CDR3 is TGTGCCAGCAGCCGCCTTGGGACCCAAAGCGAGCAGTTCTTC.

This clonotype was picked up a small number of times. This rearrangement joins TRBV30 to TRBJ1-6; TRBD1 aligns across 9 bases. The CDR3 loop spans 15 amino acids. CDR1 is GTSNPN, CDR2 SVGIG, per germline (reference sequence). V was clipped by 5 bases and J by 5 bases; unmatched bases: 7. CDR3 nucleotide sequence: TGTGCCTGGGGGGACAGGGAGTTCGATAATTCACCCCTCCACTTT. This encodes CAWGDREFDNSPLHF.

The J gene is TRBJ1-5, the V gene TRBV11-2; 9 bases map to TRBD1. CDR1 and CDR2 from the germline V gene are SGHAT and FQNNGV. The CDR3 sequence is 13 residues long. With V trimmed by 4 bases and J by 7 bases, 2 bases remained unmatched. CDR3 loop: CASSSDRGQPQHF. CDR3 DNA: TGTGCCAGCAGCTCGGACAGGGGCCAGCCCCAGCATTTT.

The sample holds many counts of this clonotype. The chain recombines TRBV29-1 with TRBJ2-1; D may be TRBD2 (6 bases). There are 15 residues in the CDR3. The germline gives CDR1 SQVTM, CDR2 ANQGSEA. V lost 4 bases and J 6 bases, leaving 19 bases between the germline ends. CDR3 loop: CSVGPRVAESNEQFF. Written as DNA, the CDR3 is TGCAGCGTTGGACCCCGGGTAGCGGAGAGCAATGAGCAGTTCTTC.

This clonotype occurred a few times. The V and J genes are TRBV29-1 and TRBJ1-1; a weak D match, TRBD1 (6 bases). Trimming left V 6 bases short and J 0 bases short, with 14 bases between. The length of the CDR3 is 14 residues. The germline V gene has CDR1 SQVTM and CDR2 ANQGSEA. CDR3: CSVSLTGMNTEAFF. In nucleotides, the CDR3 is TGCAGCGTCTCCTTGACAGGCATGAACACTGAAGCTTTCTTT.